A selection of T cell receptor beta chains follows, all from one sample in a study of blood T cell repertoires in COVID-19. Method: immunoSEQ multiplex PCR; TCRdb's copy keeps in-frame clones and lacks some. The sample includes under 250,000 clones, under 90% of them seen just once. Sequenced material: peripheral blood. Receptor source: a middle-aged man with COVID-19, enrolled during active disease. Both conserved end residues are part of each CDR3. Each record gives: D gene, V gene, J gene, clone size, CDR3 protein, CDR3 DNA. The D gene is left open where the match is weak. Rows give clone size only sometimes, using once, few, many, or a class for an expanded clone.

D gene: -; V gene: TRBV7-2; J gene: TRBJ2-7; clone size: few; CDR3 protein: CASSSGRTLGQYF; CDR3 DNA: TGTGCCAGCAGCTCCGGACGGACTTTGGGGCAGTACTTC
D gene: -; V gene: TRBV4-3; J gene: TRBJ2-7; clone size: -; CDR3 protein: CASSQDLGVSYEQYF; CDR3 DNA: TGCGCCAGCAGCCAAGATCTAGGGGTCTCCTACGAGCAGTACTTC
D gene: TRBD1; V gene: TRBV30; J gene: TRBJ1-6; clone size: -; CDR3 protein: CAWSDKDRGRLVSPLHF; CDR3 DNA: TGTGCCTGGAGTGATAAGGACAGGGGGCGCCTTGTTTCACCCCTCCACTTT
D gene: TRBD1; V gene: TRBV6-5; J gene: TRBJ1-6; clone size: -; CDR3 protein: CAVGRDSYNSPLHF; CDR3 DNA: TGTGCCGTCGGAAGGGACAGCTATAATTCACCCCTCCACTTT
D gene: -; V gene: TRBV5-6; J gene: TRBJ1-6; clone size: -; CDR3 protein: CASSLSGGALGSPLHF; CDR3 DNA: TGTGCCAGCAGCTTGAGTGGGGGGGCTTTAGGTTCACCCCTCCACTTT
D gene: -; V gene: TRBV23-1; J gene: TRBJ1-5; clone size: -; CDR3 protein: CASKWTCHSNQPQHF; CDR3 DNA: TGCGCCAGCAAATGGACTTGCCATAGCAATCAGCCCCAGCATTTT
D gene: TRBD1; V gene: TRBV29-1; J gene: TRBJ1-4; clone size: -; CDR3 protein: CSVDTGQSNEKLFF; CDR3 DNA: TGCAGCGTTGATACGGGACAGAGTAATGAAAAACTGTTTTTT
D gene: -; V gene: TRBV9; J gene: TRBJ1-5; clone size: -; CDR3 protein: CASSVGSGNQPQHF; CDR3 DNA: TGTGCCAGCAGCGTAGGCTCGGGCAATCAGCCCCAGCATTTT
D gene: -; V gene: TRBV10-3; J gene: TRBJ2-7; clone size: -; CDR3 protein: CAISETYEQYF; CDR3 DNA: TGTGCCATCAGTGAAACTTACGAGCAGTACTTC
D gene: -; V gene: TRBV19; J gene: TRBJ1-2; clone size: once; CDR3 protein: CASRKGSGANYGYTF; CDR3 DNA: TGTGCCAGTAGAAAGGGTAGCGGAGCTAACTATGGCTACACCTTC
D gene: -; V gene: TRBV5-1; J gene: TRBJ1-2; clone size: -; CDR3 protein: CASSPPQGGYGYTF; CDR3 DNA: TGCGCCAGCAGCCCCCCCCAGGGTGGCTATGGCTACACCTTC
D gene: TRBD1; V gene: TRBV5-1; J gene: TRBJ2-1; clone size: -; CDR3 protein: CASSLGPTGGNEQFF; CDR3 DNA: TGCGCCAGCAGCTTGGGACCAACAGGGGGCAATGAGCAGTTCTTC
D gene: -; V gene: TRBV29-1; J gene: TRBJ2-7; clone size: -; CDR3 protein: CSAGDREVTYEQYF; CDR3 DNA: TGCAGCGCCGGAGACAGGGAGGTCACCTACGAGCAGTACTTC
D gene: TRBD1; V gene: TRBV6-1; J gene: TRBJ1-2; clone size: -; CDR3 protein: CASSEEDRGGYGYTF; CDR3 DNA: TGTGCCAGCAGTGAAGAGGACAGGGGTGGATATGGCTACACCTTC
D gene: -; V gene: TRBV24-1; J gene: TRBJ2-1; clone size: few; CDR3 protein: CATSDTDSNEQFF; CDR3 DNA: TGTGCCACCAGTGACACAGACAGCAATGAGCAGTTCTTC
D gene: TRBD1; V gene: TRBV6-5; J gene: TRBJ1-2; clone size: -; CDR3 protein: CASSPGTGDLYGYTF; CDR3 DNA: TGTGCCAGCAGTCCTGGGACAGGGGATCTATATGGCTACACCTTC
D gene: -; V gene: TRBV28; J gene: TRBJ2-4; clone size: once; CDR3 protein: CASSPSGLLAKNIQYF; CDR3 DNA: TGTGCCAGCAGTCCCTCGGGACTGTTAGCCAAAAACATTCAGTACTTC
D gene: -; V gene: TRBV4-2; J gene: TRBJ1-4; clone size: -; CDR3 protein: CASSPGLVATNEKLFF; CDR3 DNA: TGTGCCAGCAGCCCGGGACTAGTTGCAACTAATGAAAAACTGTTTTTT
D gene: TRBD1; V gene: TRBV7-8; J gene: TRBJ2-7; clone size: -; CDR3 protein: CASSEPGQGSYEQYF; CDR3 DNA: TGTGCCAGCAGCGAACCGGGACAGGGGTCCTACGAGCAGTACTTC
D gene: -; V gene: TRBV27; J gene: TRBJ1-5; clone size: -; CDR3 protein: CASGQRDQPQHF; CDR3 DNA: TGTGCCAGCGGTCAGCGAGATCAGCCCCAGCATTTT
D gene: -; V gene: TRBV3-1/TRBV3-2; J gene: TRBJ2-2; clone size: -; CDR3 protein: CASSQDNRAGELFF; CDR3 DNA: TGTGCCAGCAGCCAAGATAACCGGGCCGGGGAGCTGTTTTTT
D gene: TRBD2; V gene: TRBV6-6; J gene: TRBJ2-7; clone size: -; CDR3 protein: CASSYGGREDEQYF; CDR3 DNA: TGTGCCAGCAGTTACGGCGGGAGGGAGGACGAGCAGTACTTC
D gene: TRBD1; V gene: TRBV7-9; J gene: TRBJ1-2; clone size: -; CDR3 protein: CASSRLEGASDNGYTF; CDR3 DNA: TGTGCCAGCAGCCGGCTGGAGGGGGCCTCTGATAATGGCTACACCTTC
D gene: TRBD2; V gene: TRBV5-6; J gene: TRBJ2-1; clone size: -; CDR3 protein: CASSLTSGGYNEQFF; CDR3 DNA: TGTGCCAGCAGCTTGACAAGCGGGGGATACAATGAGCAGTTCTTC
D gene: -; V gene: TRBV6-5; J gene: TRBJ2-1; clone size: -; CDR3 protein: CASSLNRDRNEQFF; CDR3 DNA: TGTGCCAGCAGTTTGAACAGGGATAGGAATGAGCAGTTCTTC
D gene: -; V gene: TRBV6-1; J gene: TRBJ2-2; clone size: -; CDR3 protein: CASSRAGGELFF; CDR3 DNA: TGTGCCAGCAGCAGGGCTGGCGGGGAGCTGTTTTTT
D gene: -; V gene: TRBV5-1; J gene: TRBJ1-5; clone size: -; CDR3 protein: CASSSGENQPQHF; CDR3 DNA: TGCGCCAGCAGTAGCGGAGAGAATCAGCCCCAGCATTTT
D gene: TRBD1; V gene: TRBV2; J gene: TRBJ1-4; clone size: -; CDR3 protein: CASSPTGGREKLFF; CDR3 DNA: TGTGCCAGCAGTCCCACAGGGGGGCGTGAAAAACTGTTTTTT
D gene: TRBD2; V gene: TRBV6-4; J gene: TRBJ2-1; clone size: -; CDR3 protein: CASSDRLAFIHEQFF; CDR3 DNA: TGTGCCAGCAGTGACAGACTAGCTTTTATCCATGAGCAGTTCTTC
D gene: -; V gene: TRBV29-1; J gene: TRBJ2-2; clone size: -; CDR3 protein: CSVEDPLDTGELFF; CDR3 DNA: TGCAGCGTTGAAGATCCCCTAGACACCGGGGAGCTGTTTTTT
D gene: TRBD1; V gene: TRBV15; J gene: TRBJ2-7; clone size: -; CDR3 protein: CATSREAPGTGPSYEQYF; CDR3 DNA: TGTGCCACCAGCAGAGAGGCCCCGGGGACAGGGCCCTCCTACGAGCAGTACTTC
D gene: -; V gene: TRBV5-1; J gene: TRBJ2-2; clone size: -; CDR3 protein: CASSVSLAPDNTGELFF; CDR3 DNA: TGCGCCAGCAGCGTGAGCTTAGCGCCTGATAACACCGGGGAGCTGTTTTTT
D gene: -; V gene: TRBV4-2; J gene: TRBJ2-1; clone size: -; CDR3 protein: CASSQGVSNNEQFF; CDR3 DNA: TGTGCCAGCAGCCAAGGGGTTAGCAACAATGAGCAGTTCTTC
D gene: -; V gene: TRBV7-3; J gene: TRBJ2-2; clone size: -; CDR3 protein: CASSPVFGGELFF; CDR3 DNA: TGTGCCAGCAGCCCAGTTTTTGGCGGGGAGCTGTTTTTT
D gene: TRBD2; V gene: TRBV15; J gene: TRBJ2-7; clone size: -; CDR3 protein: CATSLRTSGSHEQYF; CDR3 DNA: TGTGCCACCAGTCTCCGGACTAGCGGGTCCCACGAGCAGTACTTC
D gene: -; V gene: TRBV30; J gene: TRBJ1-5; clone size: -; CDR3 protein: CAWSVGDNQPQHF; CDR3 DNA: TGTGCCTGGAGTGTAGGGGACAATCAGCCCCAGCATTTT
D gene: -; V gene: TRBV12-3/TRBV12-4; J gene: TRBJ1-2; clone size: -; CDR3 protein: CASSSPDNYGYTF; CDR3 DNA: TGTGCCAGCAGTTCCCCAGATAACTATGGCTACACCTTC
D gene: TRBD2; V gene: TRBV3-1/TRBV3-2; J gene: TRBJ2-3; clone size: -; CDR3 protein: CASSRDYGSTDTQYF; CDR3 DNA: TGTGCCAGCAGCCGGGACTACGGGAGCACAGATACGCAGTATTTT
D gene: TRBD2; V gene: TRBV10-3; J gene: TRBJ2-1; clone size: -; CDR3 protein: CAISESRTSGNYEQFF; CDR3 DNA: TGTGCCATCAGTGAGTCGAGGACTAGCGGGAACTATGAGCAGTTCTTC
D gene: TRBD2; V gene: TRBV27; J gene: TRBJ2-7; clone size: -; CDR3 protein: CASSPTSGAIMEQYF; CDR3 DNA: TGTGCCAGCAGCCCGACTAGCGGGGCTATTATGGAGCAGTACTTC
D gene: -; V gene: TRBV21-1; J gene: TRBJ2-7; clone size: -; CDR3 protein: CASSKSLPGTGVAYEQYF; CDR3 DNA: TGTGCCAGCAGCAAATCGCTCCCCGGGACAGGGGTCGCCTACGAGCAGTACTTC
D gene: TRBD1; V gene: TRBV19; J gene: TRBJ1-3; clone size: -; CDR3 protein: CASSMTGGAGNTIYF; CDR3 DNA: TGTGCCAGTAGCATGACAGGGGGAGCTGGAAACACCATATATTTT
D gene: TRBD1; V gene: TRBV9; J gene: TRBJ1-1; clone size: -; CDR3 protein: CASSPGQGVRAFF; CDR3 DNA: TGTGCCAGCAGCCCGGGACAGGGGGTTCGGGCTTTCTTT
D gene: -; V gene: TRBV19; J gene: TRBJ1-2; clone size: -; CDR3 protein: CASSIREINYGYTF; CDR3 DNA: TGTGCCAGTAGTATAAGGGAGATTAACTATGGCTACACCTTC
D gene: -; V gene: TRBV3-1/TRBV3-2; J gene: TRBJ2-5; clone size: -; CDR3 protein: CASSQRGTQETQYF; CDR3 DNA: TGTGCCAGCAGCCAACGGGGAACCCAAGAGACCCAGTACTTC